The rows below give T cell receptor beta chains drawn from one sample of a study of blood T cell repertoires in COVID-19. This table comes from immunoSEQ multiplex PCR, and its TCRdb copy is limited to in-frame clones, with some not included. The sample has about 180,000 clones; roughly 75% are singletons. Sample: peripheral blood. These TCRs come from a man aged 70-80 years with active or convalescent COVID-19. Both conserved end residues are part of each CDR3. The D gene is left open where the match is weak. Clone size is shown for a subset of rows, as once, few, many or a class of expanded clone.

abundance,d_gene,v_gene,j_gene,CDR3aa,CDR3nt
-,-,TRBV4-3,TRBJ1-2,CASSQDGGYTF,TGCGCCAGCAGCCAAGATGGCGGCTACACCTTC
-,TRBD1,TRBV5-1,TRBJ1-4,CASSDPTGEDEKLFF,TGCGCCAGCAGCGATCCGACAGGGGAGGATGAAAAACTGTTTTTT
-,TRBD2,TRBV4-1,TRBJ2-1,CASSPGTSGTYNEQFF,TGCGCCAGCAGCCCCGGGACTAGCGGGACCTACAATGAGCAGTTCTTC
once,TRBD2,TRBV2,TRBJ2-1,CASTPSGGPYNEQFF,TGTGCCAGCACTCCTAGCGGGGGACCCTACAATGAGCAGTTCTTC
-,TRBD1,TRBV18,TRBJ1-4,CASSPTGGTEKLFF,TGTGCCAGCTCCCCGACAGGGGGTACAGAAAAACTGTTTTTT
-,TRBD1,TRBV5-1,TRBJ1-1,CASSTPTGETEAFF,TGCGCCAGCAGCACCCCAACAGGGGAAACTGAAGCTTTCTTT
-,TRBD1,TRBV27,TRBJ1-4,CASSSRDRGYFFPRGEKLFF,TGTGCCAGCAGTTCCCGGGACAGGGGGTACTTTTTTCCCAGAGGTGAAAAACTGTTTTTT
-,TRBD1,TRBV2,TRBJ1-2,CASDRDYGYTF,TGTGCCAGCGACAGGGATTATGGCTACACCTTC
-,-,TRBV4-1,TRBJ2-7,CASSHDLGYEQYF,TGCGCCAGCAGCCACGATCTAGGCTACGAGCAGTACTTC
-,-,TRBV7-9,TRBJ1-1,CASSLHLNTEAFF,TGTGCCAGCAGCTTACATCTGAACACTGAAGCTTTCTTT
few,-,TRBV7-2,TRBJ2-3,CASSRGWTDTQYF,TGTGCCAGCAGCCGAGGGTGGACAGATACGCAGTATTTT
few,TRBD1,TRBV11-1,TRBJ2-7,CASSHTDRGSYEQYF,TGTGCCAGCAGCCACACCGACAGGGGCTCCTACGAGCAGTACTTC
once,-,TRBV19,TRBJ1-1,CASSIGQNTEAFF,TGTGCCAGTAGTATTGGACAGAACACTGAAGCTTTCTTT
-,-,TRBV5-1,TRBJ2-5,CASSIPRDSEIETQYF,TGCGCCAGCAGCATCCCGCGAGACTCAGAGATAGAGACCCAGTACTTC
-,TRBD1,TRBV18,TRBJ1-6,CASSPPGQGSSPLHF,TGTGCCAGCTCACCACCGGGACAGGGTTCCTCACCCCTCCACTTT
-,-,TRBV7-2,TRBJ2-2,CASRTVGPGELFF,TGTGCCAGCAGGACGGTGGGCCCCGGGGAGCTGTTTTTT
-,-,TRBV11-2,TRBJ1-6,CASSLKQSHNSPLHF,TGTGCCAGCAGCTTAAAACAGAGTCATAATTCACCCCTCCACTTT
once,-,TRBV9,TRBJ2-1,CASSYPGSEQFF,TGTGCCAGCAGCTACCCCGGGAGTGAGCAGTTCTTC
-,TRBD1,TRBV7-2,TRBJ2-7,CASSLGQGTHYEQYF,TGTGCCAGCAGCTTAGGACAGGGAACCCACTACGAGCAGTACTTC
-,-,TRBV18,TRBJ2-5,CASSPPAAQETQYF,TGTGCCAGCTCACCACCAGCGGCCCAAGAGACCCAGTACTTC
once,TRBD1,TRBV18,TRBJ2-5,CASSTRGETQYF,TGTGCCAGTTCAACCAGGGGGGAGACCCAGTACTTC
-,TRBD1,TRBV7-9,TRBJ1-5,CASSLNRGLRQPQHF,TGTGCCAGCAGCTTAAACAGGGGGCTGAGGCAGCCCCAGCATTTT
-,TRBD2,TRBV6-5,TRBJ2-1,CASSYRGGGAHEQFF,TGTGCCAGCAGTTACCGGGGCGGGGGGGCCCATGAGCAGTTCTTC
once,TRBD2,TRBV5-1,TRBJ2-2,CASSLGTSGGLNGELFF,TGCGCCAGCAGCCTCGGGACTAGCGGGGGTCTCAACGGGGAGCTGTTTTTT
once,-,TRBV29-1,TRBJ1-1,CSVAGQLNTEAFF,TGCAGCGTTGCGGGACAACTGAACACTGAAGCTTTCTTT
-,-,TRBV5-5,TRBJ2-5,CASSLVRTGMDQETQYF,TGTGCCAGCAGCTTGGTTCGTACAGGGATGGACCAAGAGACCCAGTACTTC
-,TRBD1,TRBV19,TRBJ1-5,CASSIRGQPNQPQHF,TGTGCCAGTAGTATAAGGGGGCAGCCGAATCAGCCCCAGCATTTT
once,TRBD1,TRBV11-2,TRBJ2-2,CASSSRRSGTGDTGELFF,TGTGCCAGCAGCTCTAGAAGATCCGGGACAGGGGACACCGGGGAGCTGTTTTTT
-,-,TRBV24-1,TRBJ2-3,CATSAEGGSDTQYF,TGTGCCACCAGTGCCGAGGGTGGGTCAGATACGCAGTATTTT
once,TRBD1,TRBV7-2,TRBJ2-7,CASSLGQFYEQYF,TGTGCCAGCAGCTTGGGACAGTTCTACGAGCAGTACTTC
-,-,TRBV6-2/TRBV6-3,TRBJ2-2,CASSYGAGNTGELFF,TGTGCCAGCAGTTACGGAGCGGGGAACACCGGGGAGCTGTTTTTT
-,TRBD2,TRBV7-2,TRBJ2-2,CASSLVAGNTGELFF,TGTGCCAGCAGCTTAGTAGCGGGGAACACCGGGGAGCTGTTTTTT
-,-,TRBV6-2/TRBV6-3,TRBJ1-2,CASSYTDYGYTF,TGTGCCAGCAGTTATACAGACTATGGCTACACCTTC
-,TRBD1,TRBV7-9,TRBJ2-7,CASSPGQDSYEQYF,TGTGCCAGCAGCCCCGGACAGGACTCCTACGAGCAGTACTTC
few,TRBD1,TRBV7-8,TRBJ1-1,CASNLQGAWTEAFF,TGTGCCAGCAATCTACAGGGGGCTTGGACTGAAGCTTTCTTT
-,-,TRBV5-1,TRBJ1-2,CASSADQGRTGYTF,TGCGCCAGCAGCGCAGACCAGGGAAGAACAGGCTACACCTTC
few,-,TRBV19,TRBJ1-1,CASSITENTEAFF,TGTGCCAGTAGCATAACAGAGAACACTGAAGCTTTCTTT